Sequencing of this T cell receptor (beta chain) was carried out in a study of tumor-infiltrating lymphocytes in localized non-small cell lung cancer. Regarding the study as a whole: Technical variation could not be separated from intratumor heterogeneity here. Immunotypes IM1 and IM2 had similar TCR-derived T-cell fractions.

Sequencing was performed with immunoSEQ multiplex PCR; in TCRdb, only in-frame clones are kept and a portion is missing. The sample has 5,500 to 8,000 clones; roughly 78% are singletons. This clone ranks as large. Its antigen is not known. The germline V gene has CDR1 KGHSH and CDR2 LQKENI. V lost 0 bases, J lost 0 bases, and 6 bases lay in between. The CDR3 has 14 residues. The TCR originated in a human donor with non-small cell lung cancer. The V and J genes are TRBV18 and TRBJ2-7; possible D gene TRBD2, 6 bases. The sample consisted of uninvolved lung tissue not adjacent to the tumor. CDR3 sequence (DNA): TGTGCCAGCTCACCACCCGGGAGCTCCTACGAGCAGTACTTC. Residues: CASSPPGSSYEQYF.